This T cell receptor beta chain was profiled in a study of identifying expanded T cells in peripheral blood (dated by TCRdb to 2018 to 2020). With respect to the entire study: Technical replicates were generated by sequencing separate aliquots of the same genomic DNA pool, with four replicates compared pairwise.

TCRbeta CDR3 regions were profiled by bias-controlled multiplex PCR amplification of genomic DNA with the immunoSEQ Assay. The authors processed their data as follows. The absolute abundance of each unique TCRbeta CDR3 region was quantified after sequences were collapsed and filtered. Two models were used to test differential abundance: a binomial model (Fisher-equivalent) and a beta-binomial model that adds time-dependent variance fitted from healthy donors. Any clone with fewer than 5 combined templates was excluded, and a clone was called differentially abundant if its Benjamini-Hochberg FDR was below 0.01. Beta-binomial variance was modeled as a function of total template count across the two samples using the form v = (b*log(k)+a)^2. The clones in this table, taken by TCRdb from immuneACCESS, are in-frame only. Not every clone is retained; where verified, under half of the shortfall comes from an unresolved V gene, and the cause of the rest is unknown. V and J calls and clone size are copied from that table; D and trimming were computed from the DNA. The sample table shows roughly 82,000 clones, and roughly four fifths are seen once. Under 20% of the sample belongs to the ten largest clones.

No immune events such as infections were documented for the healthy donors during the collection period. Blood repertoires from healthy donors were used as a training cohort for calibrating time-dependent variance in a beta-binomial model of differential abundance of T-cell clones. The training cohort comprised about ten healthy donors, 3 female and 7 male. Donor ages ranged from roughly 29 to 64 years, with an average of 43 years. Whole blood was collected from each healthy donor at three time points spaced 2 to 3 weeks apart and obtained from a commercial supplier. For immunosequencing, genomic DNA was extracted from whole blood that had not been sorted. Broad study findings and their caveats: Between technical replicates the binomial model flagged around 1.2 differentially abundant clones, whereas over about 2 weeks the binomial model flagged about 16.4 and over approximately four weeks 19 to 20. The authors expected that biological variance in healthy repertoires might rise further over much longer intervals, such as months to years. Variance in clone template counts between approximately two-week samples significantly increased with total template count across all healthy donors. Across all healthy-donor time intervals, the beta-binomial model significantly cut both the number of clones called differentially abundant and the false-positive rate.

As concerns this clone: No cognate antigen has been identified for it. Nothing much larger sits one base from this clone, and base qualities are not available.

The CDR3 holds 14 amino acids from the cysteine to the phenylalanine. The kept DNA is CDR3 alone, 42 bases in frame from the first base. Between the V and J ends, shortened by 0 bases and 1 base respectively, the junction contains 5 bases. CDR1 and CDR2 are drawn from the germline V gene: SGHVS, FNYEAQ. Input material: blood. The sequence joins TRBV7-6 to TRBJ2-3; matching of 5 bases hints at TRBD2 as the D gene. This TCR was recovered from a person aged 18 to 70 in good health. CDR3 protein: CASSLAGGTDTQYF. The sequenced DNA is TGTGCCAGCAGCTTAGCGGGAGGCACAGATACGCAGTATTTT.